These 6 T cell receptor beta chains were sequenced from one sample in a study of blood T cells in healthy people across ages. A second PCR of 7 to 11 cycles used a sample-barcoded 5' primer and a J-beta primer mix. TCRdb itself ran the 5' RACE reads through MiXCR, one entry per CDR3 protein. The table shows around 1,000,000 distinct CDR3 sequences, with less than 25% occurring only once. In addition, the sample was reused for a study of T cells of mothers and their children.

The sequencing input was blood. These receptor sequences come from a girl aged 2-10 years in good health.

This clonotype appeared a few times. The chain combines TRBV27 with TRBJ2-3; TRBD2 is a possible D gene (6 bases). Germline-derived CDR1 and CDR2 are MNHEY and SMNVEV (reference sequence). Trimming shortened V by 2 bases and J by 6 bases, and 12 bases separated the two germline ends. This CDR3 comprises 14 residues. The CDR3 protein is CASSLIGGRDTQYF. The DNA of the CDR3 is TGTGCCAGCAGTTTAATTGGGGGGAGGGATACGCAGTATTTT.

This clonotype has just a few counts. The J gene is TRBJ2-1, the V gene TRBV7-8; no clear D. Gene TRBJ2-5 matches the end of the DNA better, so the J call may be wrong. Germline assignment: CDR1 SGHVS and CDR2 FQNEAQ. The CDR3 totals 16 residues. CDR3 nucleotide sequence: TGTGCCAGCAGCTTACTTTCCCTCGACCCCCGAGAGACCCAGTACTTC. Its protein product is CASSLLSLDPRETQYF.

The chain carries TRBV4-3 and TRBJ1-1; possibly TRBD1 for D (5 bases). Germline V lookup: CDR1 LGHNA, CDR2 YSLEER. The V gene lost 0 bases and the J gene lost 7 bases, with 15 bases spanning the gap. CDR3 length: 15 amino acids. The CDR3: CASSQERPTAFEAFF. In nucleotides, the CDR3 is TGCGCCAGCAGCCAAGAACGGCCGACAGCCTTTGAAGCTTTCTTT.

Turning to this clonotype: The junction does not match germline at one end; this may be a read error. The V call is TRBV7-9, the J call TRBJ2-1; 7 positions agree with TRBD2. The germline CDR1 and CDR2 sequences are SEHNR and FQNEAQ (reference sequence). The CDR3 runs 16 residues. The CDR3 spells CTSSSAGAVSYNEQFF. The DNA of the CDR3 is TGTACCAGCAGTTCCGCGGGAGCGGTTTCCTACAATGAGCAGTTCTTC.

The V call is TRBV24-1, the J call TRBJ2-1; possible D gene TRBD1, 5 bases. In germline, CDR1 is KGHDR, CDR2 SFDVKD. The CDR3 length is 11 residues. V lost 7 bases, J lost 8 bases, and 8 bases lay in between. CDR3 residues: CATRDMDEQFF. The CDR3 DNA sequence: TGTGCCACCAGGGACATGGATGAGCAGTTCTTC.

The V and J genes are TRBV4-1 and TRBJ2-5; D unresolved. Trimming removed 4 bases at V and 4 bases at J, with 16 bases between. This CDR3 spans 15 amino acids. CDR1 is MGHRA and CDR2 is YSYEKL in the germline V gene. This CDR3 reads CASSPTILVGETQYF. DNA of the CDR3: TGCGCCAGCAGCCCGACCATTTTAGTCGGAGAGACCCAGTACTTC.